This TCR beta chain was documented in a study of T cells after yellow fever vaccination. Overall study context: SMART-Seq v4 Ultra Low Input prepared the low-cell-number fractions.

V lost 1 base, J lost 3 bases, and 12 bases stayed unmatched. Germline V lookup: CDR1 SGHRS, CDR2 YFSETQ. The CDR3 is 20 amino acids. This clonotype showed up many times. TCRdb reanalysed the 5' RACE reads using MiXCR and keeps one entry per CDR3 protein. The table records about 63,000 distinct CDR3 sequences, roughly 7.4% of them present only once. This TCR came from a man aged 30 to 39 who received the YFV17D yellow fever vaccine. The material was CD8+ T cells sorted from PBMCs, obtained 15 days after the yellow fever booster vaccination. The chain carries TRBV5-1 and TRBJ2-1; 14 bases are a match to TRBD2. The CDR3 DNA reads TGCGCCAGCAGCTTGACCCCGGGACTAGCGGGAGCGGGGGTCTACAATGAGCAGTTCTTC. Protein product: CASSLTPGLAGAGVYNEQFF.